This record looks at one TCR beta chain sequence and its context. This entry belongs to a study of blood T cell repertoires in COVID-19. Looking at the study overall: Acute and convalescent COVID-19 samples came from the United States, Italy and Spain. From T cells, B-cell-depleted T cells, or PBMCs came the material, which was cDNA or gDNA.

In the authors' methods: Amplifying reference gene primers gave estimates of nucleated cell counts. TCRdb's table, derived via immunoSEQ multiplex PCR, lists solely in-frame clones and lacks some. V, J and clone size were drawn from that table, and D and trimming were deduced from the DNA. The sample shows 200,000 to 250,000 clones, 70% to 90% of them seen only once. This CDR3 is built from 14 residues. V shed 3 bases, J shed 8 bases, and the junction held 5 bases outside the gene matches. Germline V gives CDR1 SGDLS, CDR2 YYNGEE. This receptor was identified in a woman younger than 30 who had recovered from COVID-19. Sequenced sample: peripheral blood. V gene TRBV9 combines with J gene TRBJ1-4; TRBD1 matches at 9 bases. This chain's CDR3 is CASSAGQGIEKLFF. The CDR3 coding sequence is TGTGCCAGCAGCGCGGGACAGGGAATCGAAAAACTGTTTTTT.